The 26 T cell receptor beta chains below were found in one sample sequenced in a study of radiotherapy plus CTLA-4 blockade in lung cancer. The repertoire was sequenced with immunoSEQ multiplex PCR; TCRdb's copy has only in-frame clones and lacks some. The table has 43,000 or so clones, 73% seen once. Here the sequenced sample was peripheral blood, taken from a patient treated with radiotherapy plus ipilimumab. The receptor source for this set is a human donor with non-small cell lung cancer who had a complete response to radiotherapy plus ipilimumab.

Of note for this clone: Distinct nucleotide sequences in the sample also encode this CDR3. The chain has TRBV15 and TRBJ2-1; 9 nucleotides match TRBD1. With 1 base clipped from V and 5 bases from J, the junction kept 0 bases outside the gene matches. The CDR3 loop spans 14 amino acids. Looked up from germline, CDR1 is LNHNV and CDR2 is YYDKDF (reference sequence). The CDR3 here is CATSRGTGDNEQFF. In nucleotides, the CDR3 is TGTGCCACCAGCAGAGGGACAGGGGACAATGAGCAGTTCTTC.

V usage is TRBV7-9 and J usage is TRBJ2-3; TRBD1 might be the D (5 bases). This CDR3 spans 18 amino acids. V lost 6 bases and J lost 0, with 22 bases in between. Germline loops: CDR1 SEHNR, CDR2 FQNEAQ (reference sequence). This chain's CDR3 is CASSLKAWTFPSTDTQYF. CDR3 sequence (DNA): TGTGCCAGCAGTCTTAAGGCTTGGACATTCCCTAGCACAGATACGCAGTATTTT.

This clone occurred a few times. V usage is TRBV29-1 and J usage is TRBJ1-1; D unresolved. CDR3 length: 12 residues. The V gene lost 7 bases and the J gene lost 13 bases, with 22 bases spanning the gap. Germline CDR1 reads SQVTM; CDR2 reads ANQGSEA. The CDR3 region has the DNA TGCAGCGCTCAAACCGCCATACGGCGGGATTTCTTT. Translation gives CSAQTAIRRDFF.

The chain couples TRBV7-8 to TRBJ2-5, with TRBD1 as a possible D gene (5 bases). The V end was cut by 5 bases, the J end by 7 bases, with 14 bases between. Germline V CDR1 and CDR2: SGHVS, FQNEAQ. This CDR3 contains 13 residues. CDR3 coding DNA: TGTGCCAGCAGCCCAGATTGGGGCGGGACCCAGTACTTC. The encoded protein is CASSPDWGGTQYF.

The gene calls are TRBV6-1 and TRBJ2-2; 9 nucleotides match TRBD2. The CDR3 covers 15 residues. V gave up 4 bases and J gave up 5 bases; unmatched junction bases: 5. Germline CDR1 MNHNS, CDR2 SASEGT. This chain's CDR3 is CASSVGAGGTGELFF. In DNA form, the CDR3 reads TGTGCCAGCAGTGTTGGAGCGGGAGGAACCGGGGAGCTGTTTTTT.

The chain links TRBV5-1 to TRBJ2-7; no reliable D call. Germline V gene sequence: CDR1 SGHRS, CDR2 YFSETQ. V was trimmed by 4 bases and J by 3 bases, leaving 5 bases between them. This CDR3 has 11 amino acids. The DNA of the CDR3 is TGCGCCAGCAGCCGCGACTACGAGCAGTACTTC. The encoded protein is CASSRDYEQYF.

The rearrangement joins TRBV9 to TRBJ1-1; 10 bases are shared with TRBD1. CDR1 SGDLS and CDR2 YYNGEE come from the germline V gene. V shed 2 bases, J shed 4 bases, and the junction held 2 bases outside the gene matches. This CDR3 has 14 amino acids. In DNA, the CDR3 is TGTGCCAGCAGCGTTGGGACAGGGGTCACTGAAGCTTTCTTT. This sequence encodes CASSVGTGVTEAFF.

The genes are TRBV11-1 and TRBJ1-2; 7 bases map to TRBD1. J was trimmed by 6 bases and V by 4 bases; bases with no gene match: 5. This CDR3 has 13 amino acids. Germline CDR1 SGHAT, CDR2 FQDESV (reference sequence). CDR3 protein: CASSSRQGHGYTF. The CDR3 bases are TGTGCCAGCAGCTCCCGACAGGGACATGGCTACACCTTC.

This clone came up once. The chain carries TRBV7-6 and TRBJ2-1, with 7 bases that match TRBD2. Per germline, CDR1 SGHVS and CDR2 FNYEAQ. CDR3 length: 14 amino acids. The V gene end was trimmed by 1 base and the J gene end by 7 bases; junction bases not matched to a gene: 4. The CDR3 region has the DNA TGTGCCAGCAGCTTAGGGACTAGTGGGAATGAGCAGTTCTTC. Protein: CASSLGTSGNEQFF.

Concerning this clone: One junction end disagrees with the germline gene, perhaps due to a read error. The CDR3 here is CSVGGLPSSYNKQFF. CDR3 bases: TGCAGCGTTGGTGGACTACCCAGCTCCTACAATAAGCAGTTCTTC. The chain carries TRBV29-1 and TRBJ2-1, with a possible D match to TRBD2 (6 bases). The CDR3 extends over 15 amino acids. Germline V gene data show CDR1 as SQVTM and CDR2 as ANQGSEA.

V is TRBV7-6 and J is TRBJ2-5; D might be TRBD2 (5 bases). The CDR3 runs to 20 residues. The germline V gene has CDR1 SGHVS and CDR2 FNYEAQ. V was trimmed by 5 bases and J by 2 bases, leaving 30 bases between them. The CDR3 loop is CASSLSPPTTFGSGQETQYF. As DNA, the CDR3 is TGTGCCAGCAGCCTATCCCCCCCTACTACGTTCGGAAGCGGACAAGAGACCCAGTACTTC.

The V and J genes are TRBV5-1 and TRBJ2-2; TRBD2 matches at 9 bases. J was trimmed by 2 bases and V by 0 bases; bases with no gene match: 5. The CDR3 is 17 amino acids. Germline V lookup: CDR1 SGHRS, CDR2 YFSETQ. The CDR3 nucleotides are TGCGCCAGCAGCTTGGGAGGGCTAGCGGGAAACACCGGGGAGCTGTTTTTT. It is translated as CASSLGGLAGNTGELFF.

The genes are TRBV23-1 and TRBJ1-6, with D possibly matching TRBD1 (6 bases). Being an ORF, TRBV23-1 has a function that is uncertain. This CDR3 has 18 amino acids. Trimming shortened V by 7 bases and J by 1 base, and 20 bases separated the two germline ends. The CDR3 here is CASTRRGGGASYNSPLHF. The CDR3, as DNA: TGCGCCAGCACCCGTCGGGGTGGGGGCGCATCCTATAATTCACCCCTCCACTTT.

The genes are TRBV19 and TRBJ2-7; 12 bases are a match to TRBD1. V shed 5 bases, J shed 2 bases, and the junction held 1 base outside the gene matches. This CDR3 is 14 amino acids long. From germline, CDR1 is LNHDA and CDR2 SQIVND (reference sequence). The CDR3 bases are TGTGCCAGTAGTCGGGACAGGGGGCCCTACGAGCAGTACTTC. It translates to CASSRDRGPYEQYF.

The chain combines TRBV11-2 with TRBJ2-7, with 7 bases fitting TRBD1. The germline V gene encodes CDR1 SGHAT and CDR2 FQNNGV. Trimming removed 5 bases from V and 4 bases from J; junction bases left unmatched: 11. The CDR3 extends over 15 amino acids. This CDR3 is CASSASGQAIYEQYF. In nucleotides, the CDR3 is TGTGCCAGCAGCGCGAGCGGACAGGCAATTTACGAGCAGTACTTC.

The chain recombines TRBV4-3 with TRBJ2-1; TRBD2 agrees at 8 bases. Germline V gene data show CDR1 as LGHNA and CDR2 as YSLEER. This CDR3 is built from 19 residues. V was pared by 0 bases and J by 0 bases, with 10 bases of the junction left unmatched. Here the CDR3 reads CASSQEAGGALSSYNEQFF. As DNA, the CDR3 is TGCGCCAGCAGCCAAGAGGCCGGGGGGGCATTAAGCTCCTACAATGAGCAGTTCTTC.

This clone was seen just once. J is TRBJ2-2 and V is TRBV6-5, with D tentatively TRBD1 (8 bases). Trimming cost V 1 base and J 5 bases, with 14 bases left between them. In germline, CDR1 is MNHEY, CDR2 SVGAGI. The CDR3 spans 16 residues. CDR3 amino acids: CASSYLYRGGTGELFF. CDR3 nucleotides: TGTGCCAGCAGTTACTTGTACAGGGGGGGGACCGGGGAGCTGTTTTTT.

This clone has a handful of counts. The chain is built from TRBV27 and TRBJ2-7, with 9 bases aligning to TRBD1. CDR1 and CDR2 from the germline V gene are MNHEY and SMNVEV (reference sequence). The CDR3 spans 16 residues. V lost 5 bases, J lost 3 bases, and 11 bases stayed unmatched. The CDR3 reads CASSPIYTGQGYEQYF. The CDR3 region has the DNA TGTGCCAGCAGTCCCATATACACGGGACAGGGCTACGAGCAGTACTTC.

This clone has more than one count but fewer than ten. V gene TRBV7-9 combines with J gene TRBJ1-1; the D gene is possibly TRBD1 (6 bases). Trimming removed 3 bases at V and 1 base at J, with 6 bases between. CDR3 length: 13 amino acids. CDR1 is SEHNR and CDR2 is FQNEAQ in the germline V gene (reference sequence). The CDR3 sequence is CASSLTGNTEAFF. CDR3 sequence (DNA): TGTGCCAGCAGCTTGACAGGGAACACTGAAGCTTTCTTT.

V is TRBV29-1 and J is TRBJ2-2; the D gene is possibly TRBD2 (5 bases). V was shortened by 4 bases and J by 6 bases, with 15 bases between the two germline ends. Germline assignment: CDR1 SQVTM and CDR2 ANQGSEA. This CDR3 contains 14 residues. The CDR3 here is CSVAEGISAGELFF. CDR3 nucleotides: TGCAGCGTTGCTGAGGGTATCTCGGCCGGGGAGCTGTTTTTT.

The J gene is TRBJ1-1, the V gene TRBV5-5; tentatively, D is TRBD1 (6 bases). The germline CDR1 and CDR2 sequences are SGHKS and YYEKEE (reference sequence). This CDR3 spans 13 amino acids. Trimming took off 1 base at V and 7 bases at J, with 11 bases between the two ends. The DNA of the CDR3 is TGTGCCAGCAGCTTGTGGACAGAACATGAAGCTTTCTTT. Translated: CASSLWTEHEAFF.

The chain couples TRBV19 to TRBJ2-3, with a weak D call TRBD2 (5 bases). The V gene's germline CDR1 is LNHDA and CDR2 SQIVND (reference sequence). V dropped 3 bases and J dropped 1 base, with 11 bases sitting between them. The CDR3 covers 15 residues. The CDR3 DNA reads TGTGCCAGTAGTATCGGGGTCCGGGGCACAGATACGCAGTATTTT. As protein: CASSIGVRGTDTQYF.

To note about this clone: The sample carries other DNA sequences with the same CDR3. This chain joins TRBV19 and TRBJ2-6; 7 nucleotides line up with TRBD1. The V gene's germline CDR1 is LNHDA and CDR2 SQIVND (reference sequence). The junction had 7 bases not matched to a gene; V was cut back by 7 bases and J by 4 bases. The CDR3 consists of 15 residues. CDR3 loop: CASTATGRGANVLTF. The CDR3 nucleotides are TGTGCCAGTACTGCGACAGGGCGAGGGGCCAACGTCCTGACTTTC. Looking up the rest from reference TRBV19 and TRBJ2-6 gives the full variable domain: DGGITQSPKYLFRKEGQNVTLSCEQNLNHDAMYWYRQDPGQGLRLIYYSQIVNDFQKGDIAEGYSVSREKKESFPLTVTSAQKNPTAFYLCASTATGRGANVLTFGAGSRLTVL.

This chain links TRBV5-6 with TRBJ2-2, with D perhaps matching TRBD2 (6 bases). This CDR3 has 15 amino acids. With 1 base removed from V and 5 bases from J, the gap between germline ends came to 12 bases. Germline V gene lookup returns CDR1 SGHDT and CDR2 YYEEEE. The CDR3 region is CASSLTGVQTGELFF. The CDR3 bases are TGTGCCAGCAGCTTGACGGGAGTCCAGACCGGGGAGCTGTTTTTT.

The gene calls are TRBV18 and TRBJ1-6, with 8 bases identical to TRBD1. V gave up 5 bases and J gave up 7 bases; unmatched junction bases: 4. CDR3 size: 14 residues. The germline CDR1 and CDR2 sequences are KGHSH and LQKENI. CDR3 amino acids: CASSKDRVNSPLHF. Written as DNA, the CDR3 is TGTGCCAGCTCAAAGGACAGGGTGAATTCACCCCTCCACTTT.

The J gene is TRBJ1-2, the V gene TRBV5-1; no definite D call. In germline, CDR1 is SGHRS, CDR2 YFSETQ. The V end was cut by 5 bases, the J end by 5 bases, with 13 bases between. The CDR3 runs 13 residues. The DNA of the CDR3 is TGCGCCAGCAGTCCCGGGTTTGGATATGGCTACACCTTC. Translating it yields CASSPGFGYGYTF.